Listed here is a single TCR beta chain. Its specificity is not known. Trimming removed 0 bases from V and 3 bases from J, with 8 bases in between. This CDR3 has 14 amino acids. Germline V lookup: CDR1 SGHDN, CDR2 FVKESK. The sample belongs to a study of cytomegalovirus exposure and HLA in healthy donors. Study at large: Early on, a data release was issued that held 65 million to 100 million unique TCRs from HLA-typed donors. Study-level findings and limits: The authors later linked a missense DCLRE1C variant to TCR beta V- and J-gene trimming. The number of N-insertions in an Asian-associated ancestry cluster was reportedly below the approximately 700-donor mean in a later analysis. Later analysis showed TCR association rates varying by HLA locus, highest for DRB1 and lowest for HLA-C.

Vbeta (60) and Jbeta (13) primers were used in the PCR. Repertoires were generated with immunoSEQ multiplex PCR, while TCRdb's copy carries only in-frame clones and drops some. The record lists roughly 72,000 clones, of which the ten most abundant hold about 4.1%. The chain joins TRBV14 to TRBJ2-5, with D tentatively TRBD2 (5 bases). This receptor was taken from a man aged 18 to 30 in good health and CMV-seropositive. The material sequenced was PBMCs. In DNA, the CDR3 is TGTGCCAGCAGCCAAGAAACTAGTAAAGAGACCCAGTACTTC. This translates into CASSQETSKETQYF.